The 9 T cell receptor beta chains presented below share a single source sample, sequenced in a study of memory CD4+ T cells and cytomegalovirus serostatus. Sequenced by immunoSEQ multiplex PCR; TCRdb stores in-frame clones only, minus some. The table lists 50,000 or so clones, more than 70% of them singletons, with about 2.1% in the top ten. Single viable CD3+CD4+CD8-CD45RO+ cells were sorted as the memory CD4+ T cells. Sequencing was performed on memory CD4+ T cells from blood. The receptor set was obtained from an adult in good health and CMV-seropositive.

This clone has more than one count but fewer than ten. J is TRBJ1-3 and V is TRBV6-1; no reliable D call. Germline V gene data show CDR1 as MNHNS and CDR2 as SASEGT. The V end lost 2 bases, the J end lost 2 bases, and 13 bases lay between the germline ends. CDR3 size: 16 residues. Here the CDR3 reads CASSERPRQAGNTIYF. CDR3 nucleotide sequence: TGTGCCAGCAGTGAAAGACCCCGTCAGGCTGGAAACACCATATATTTT.

This chain joins TRBV18 and TRBJ2-7; no clear D gene. Trimming took off 5 bases at V and 3 bases at J, with 11 bases between the two ends. This CDR3 contains 13 residues. Germline V gives CDR1 KGHSH, CDR2 LQKENI. CDR3 sequence (DNA): TGTGCCAGCTCATCCCGGCCGAACTACGAGCAGTACTTC. Its translation: CASSSRPNYEQYF.

This clone was counted once. V and J are TRBV5-1 and TRBJ2-2; weak D call: TRBD2 (5 bases). This CDR3 has 14 amino acids. CDR1 and CDR2 (germline): SGHRS, YFSETQ. V shed 0 bases and J shed 5 bases, with 8 bases lying between them. The CDR3 DNA follows: TGCGCCAGCAGCTTGGAGGGAGTTACCGGGGAGCTGTTTTTT. It codes for CASSLEGVTGELFF.

This clone turned up a few times. This chain connects TRBV9 to TRBJ2-1; D might be TRBD1 or TRBD2, each matching 6 bases. This CDR3 contains 14 residues. The germline gives CDR1 SGDLS, CDR2 YYNGEE. The V end was cut by 7 bases, the J end by 9 bases, with 20 bases between. The CDR3 region has the DNA TGTGCCAGCGCCCGTAGCCCAGGGGAGGTTGAGCAGTTCTTC. This gives the protein CASARSPGEVEQFF.

The chain is built from TRBV9 and TRBJ2-3; TRBD1 matches at 8 bases. The CDR3 length is 14 residues. From germline, CDR1 is SGDLS and CDR2 YYNGEE. The V segment lost 3 bases and the J segment 9 bases; nucleotides outside the gene matches: 9. The CDR3 bases are TGTGCCAGCAGCGCCGGGACAGGAGGTTTAACGCAGTATTTT. It codes for CASSAGTGGLTQYF.

This chain joins TRBV12-5 and TRBJ1-1, with TRBD1 identical over 7 bases. Germline V gene lookup returns CDR1 LGHNT and CDR2 FRNRAP. J was trimmed by 1 base and V by 5 bases; bases with no gene match: 7. The CDR3 contains 15 residues. The CDR3 is CASGPYRGSNTEAFF. The CDR3 region has the DNA TGTGCTAGTGGTCCATACAGGGGATCGAACACTGAAGCTTTCTTT.

The CDR3 DNA sequence: TGTGCCAGTAGGGACAGGGCTTCGCCCCGTACAGCAAGAAGGGCTTTCTTT. Residues: CASRDRASPRTARRAFF. This chain joins TRBV19 and TRBJ1-1; 8 bases map to TRBD1. CDR1 and CDR2 (germline): LNHDA, SQIVND (reference sequence). Unmatched junction bases numbered 23, after V lost 6 bases and J lost 11 bases. The CDR3 covers 17 residues.

The chain has TRBV2 and TRBJ2-1; 10 bases agree with TRBD2. The CDR3 consists of 14 residues. CDR1 SNHLY and CDR2 FYNNEI come from the germline V gene. V lost 6 bases to trimming and J lost 5 bases; unmatched junction nucleotides: 4. CDR3 protein: CASRGTSEDNEQFF. The DNA of the CDR3 is TGTGCCAGCAGGGGGACTAGCGAGGACAATGAGCAGTTCTTC. The full variable domain, with the rest looked up from reference TRBV2 and TRBJ2-1, is EPEVTQTPSHQVTQMGQEVILRCVPISNHLYFYWYRQILGQKVEFLVSFYNNEISEKSEIFDDQFSVERPDGSNFTLKIRSTKLEDSAMYFCASRGTSEDNEQFFGPGTRLTVL.

This chain joins TRBV9 and TRBJ2-5, with 9 nucleotides matching TRBD2. The CDR3 consists of 17 residues. The germline CDR1 and CDR2 sequences are SGDLS and YYNGEE. Trimming cost V 0 bases and J 3 bases; bases outside gene matches: 9. Written as DNA, the CDR3 is TGTGCCAGCAGCGTAGGCCGGGGACTAGCTCTTGAAGAGACCCAGTACTTC. This encodes CASSVGRGLALEETQYF.